These 23 T cell receptor beta chains came from one sample sequenced in a study of T cell repertoires in cytomegalovirus infection. Each CDR3 protein is one row after TCRdb ran MiXCR on the reads. Of 150,000 to 190,000 distinct CDR3 sequences listed, around 20% are singletons. The material sequenced was PBMCs. These TCRs come from a human donor in good health (CMV status not recorded). Some clones in this sample may be carry-over from other donors' samples.

This clonotype was observed at least ten times. The chain links TRBV7-9 to TRBJ2-7, with TRBD1 identical over 11 bases. J gave up 3 bases and V 5 bases, and 3 bases lay outside the gene matches. Germline lookup yields CDR1 SEHNR and CDR2 FQNEAQ (reference sequence). The CDR3 extends over 14 amino acids. CDR3 sequence reads: CASSPGQGGYEQYF. The CDR3 nucleotides are TGTGCCAGCAGCCCGGGACAGGGGGGCTACGAGCAGTACTTC. Variable domain in full (rest from reference TRBV7-9 and TRBJ2-7): DTGVSQNPRHKITKRGQNVTFRCDPISEHNRLYWYRQTLGQGPEFLTYFQNEAQLEKSRLLSDRFSAERPKGSFSTLEIQRTEQGDSAMYLCASSPGQGGYEQYFGPGTRLTVT.

The sample holds a few counts of this clonotype. The J gene is TRBJ2-1, the V gene TRBV6-1, with a tentative D call TRBD1 (6 bases). V was shortened by 5 bases and J by 10 bases, with 15 bases between the two germline ends. CDR1 and CDR2 from the germline V gene are MNHNS and SASEGT. The CDR3 is 13 amino acids. CDR3 sequence reads: CASSHSTGTEQFF. DNA of the CDR3: TGTGCCAGCAGTCACTCCACAGGGACGGAGCAGTTCTTC.

The chain employs TRBV7-9 and TRBJ1-2, with 8 nucleotides matching TRBD1. V trimming: 5 bases; J trimming: 6 bases; junction bases outside the gene matches: 5. The germline V gene encodes CDR1 SEHNR and CDR2 FQNEAQ (reference sequence). The CDR3 runs 13 residues. The DNA of the CDR3 is TGTGCCAGCAGCCTGACAGGGGAGCATGGCTACACCTTC. Amino acids: CASSLTGEHGYTF.

This clonotype was seen more than once but under ten times. CDR3 sequence (DNA): TGTGCCAGCGGACAGGGCAATTCACCCCTCCACTTT. This translates into CASGQGNSPLHF. V and J are TRBV6-1 and TRBJ1-6, with 8 bases lining up with TRBD1. CDR3 length equals 12 residues. The ends lost 8 bases at V and 7 bases at J; junction bases unmatched: 1. Germline CDR1 MNHNS, CDR2 SASEGT.

A few counts support this clonotype. The chain combines TRBV11-1 with TRBJ2-5, with no clear D. The germline V gene encodes CDR1 SGHAT and CDR2 FQDESV (reference sequence). With 5 bases removed from V and 2 bases from J, the gap between germline ends came to 12 bases. This CDR3 is built from 14 residues. CDR3 loop: CASSHGSAQETQYF. The CDR3 coding sequence is TGTGCCAGCAGCCACGGGTCAGCGCAAGAGACCCAGTACTTC.

The CDR3 DNA reads TGCAGTGCGCCTCGGGACTACTTTTACAATGAGCAGTTCTTC. Translation: CSAPRDYFYNEQFF. The genes are TRBV20-1 and TRBJ2-1; 7 bases fit TRBD2. The V gene end was trimmed by 6 bases and the J gene end by 4 bases; junction bases not matched to a gene: 9. CDR3 size: 14 residues. Germline CDR1 DFQATT, CDR2 SNEGSKA (reference sequence).

This clonotype has ten or more counts. The J gene is TRBJ2-1, the V gene TRBV7-2; TRBD2 matches at 8 bases. The germline gives CDR1 SGHTA, CDR2 FQGNSA. After removal of 2 bases from V and 3 bases from J, the junction contained 6 bases not matched to a gene. The CDR3 covers 16 residues. CDR3: CASSLQLLADYNEQFF. CDR3 nucleotides: TGTGCCAGCAGCTTACAACTACTAGCGGACTACAATGAGCAGTTCTTC.

This clonotype was found many times. The chain couples TRBV7-9 to TRBJ1-2, with TRBD1 as a possible D gene (5 bases). The CDR3 extends over 13 amino acids. CDR1 SEHNR and CDR2 FQNEAQ come from the germline V gene (reference sequence). Trimming stripped 3 bases from V and 4 bases from J, with 9 bases between. The CDR3 is CASSFQGGYGYTF. The CDR3 DNA sequence: TGTGCCAGCAGCTTCCAGGGTGGCTATGGCTACACCTTC.

This chain connects TRBV10-3 to TRBJ2-5, with D perhaps matching TRBD2 (6 bases). The CDR3 length is 14 residues. Germline loops: CDR1 ENHRY, CDR2 SYGVKD. The V end lost 2 bases, the J end lost 1 base, and 8 bases lay between the germline ends. The CDR3 DNA sequence: TGTGCCATCAGTGAGGGGGGGTCCCAAGAGACCCAGTACTTC. Residues: CAISEGGSQETQYF.

V is TRBV6-2 or TRBV6-3 and J is TRBJ2-7; D is unresolved. The CDR3 spans 11 residues. CDR1 is MNHEY and CDR2 is SVGEGT in the germline V gene. V was pared by 5 bases and J by 6 bases, with 8 bases between. The CDR3 DNA reads TGTGCCAGCAGTCAGAGAGGCGAGCAGTACTTC. Translated, it gives CASSQRGEQYF.

The rearrangement links TRBV5-4 to TRBJ2-6; 9 nucleotides line up with TRBD2. The germline gives CDR1 SGHNT, CDR2 YYREEE (reference sequence). V lost 4 bases, J lost 1 base, and 3 bases stayed unmatched. The CDR3 contains 16 residues. The CDR3 loop reads CASSISGRSGANVLTF. The CDR3 DNA sequence: TGTGCCAGCAGCATTAGCGGGAGATCTGGGGCCAACGTCCTGACTTTC.

In this sample, this clonotype turned up once. The rearrangement joins TRBV29-1 to TRBJ2-3; no firm D call. The CDR3 is made up of 11 amino acids. V lost 3 bases and J lost 3, with 4 bases in between. The germline V gene encodes CDR1 SQVTM and CDR2 ANQGSEA. This CDR3 reads CSVDYTDTQYF. The CDR3 region has the DNA TGCAGCGTTGACTATACAGATACGCAGTATTTT.

The sample holds a few counts of this clonotype. The J gene is TRBJ2-3, the V gene TRBV6-2 or TRBV6-3; either TRBD1 or TRBD2 may fit D (5 bases each). This CDR3 spans 20 amino acids. The ends were cut back, 10 bases at V and 0 bases at J, with 32 bases in the middle. CDR1 MNHEY and CDR2 SVGEGT come from the germline V gene. The CDR3 reads CATKKSGTGITDTSTDTQYF. DNA for the CDR3: TGTGCCACCAAGAAATCAGGGACGGGAATAACGGATACTAGCACAGATACGCAGTATTTT.

This clonotype turned up a few times. This chain joins TRBV6-2 or TRBV6-3 and TRBJ1-1; D is unresolved. Germline V gives CDR1 MNHEY, CDR2 SVGEGT. The V gene lost 5 bases and the J gene lost 1 base, with 20 bases spanning the gap. There are 17 residues in the CDR3. The CDR3 sequence: CASSEAGDWQENTEAFF. The CDR3 region has the DNA TGTGCCAGCAGTGAAGCGGGCGACTGGCAGGAGAACACTGAAGCTTTCTTT.

The table lists this clonotype with a few counts. At one boundary the junction diverges from the germline segment, which might be a read error. The V call is TRBV7-7, the J call TRBJ2-3; 9 bases align to TRBD2. Germline V gene lookup returns CDR1 SSHAT and CDR2 FNYEAQ (reference sequence). The CDR3 sequence is 15 residues long. Here the CDR3 DNA reads TGTGCTAGCAGCTTGACTAGCGGAACAACAGATACGCAGTATTTT. Protein sequence: CASSLTSGTTDTQYF.

This clonotype has more than one count but fewer than ten. The chain has TRBV7-2 and TRBJ2-3; perhaps D is TRBD1 or TRBD2 (5 bases each). The germline V gene encodes CDR1 SGHTA and CDR2 FQGNSA. The CDR3 is 15 residues long. With 5 bases removed from V and 3 bases from J, the gap between germline ends came to 15 bases. The CDR3 coding sequence is TGTGCCAGCAGCCAGGGAGAACGGCCGACAGATACGCAGTATTTT. Amino acid sequence: CASSQGERPTDTQYF.

The sample holds many counts of this clonotype. V usage is TRBV7-2 and J usage is TRBJ1-5; D might be TRBD1 (5 bases). V lost 5 bases to trimming and J lost 6 bases, with 14 bases between them. Per germline, CDR1 SGHTA and CDR2 FQGNSA. This CDR3 has 14 amino acids. Written as DNA, the CDR3 is TGTGCCAGCAGCGAGGACGGTGGGGGTCAGCCCCAGCATTTT. As protein: CASSEDGGGQPQHF.

This clonotype was observed a handful of times. CDR3 protein: CASSPPRGVPLETQYF. In DNA form, the CDR3 reads TGTGCCAGCAGCCCTCCGAGAGGGGTACCTCTAGAGACCCAGTACTTC. The chain is built from TRBV7-9 and TRBJ2-5; D possibly uses TRBD1 or TRBD2 (5 bases each). This CDR3 region has 16 residues. V was clipped by 5 bases and J by 4 bases, with 20 bases between them. The germline V gene has CDR1 SEHNR and CDR2 FQNEAQ (reference sequence).

This clonotype was detected only a few times. The V and J genes are TRBV14 and TRBJ2-5, with 10 bases that match TRBD2. The germline CDR1 and CDR2 sequences are SGHDN and FVKESK. CDR3 length: 15 amino acids. J lost 3 bases, V lost 2 bases, and 3 bases had no gene match. The CDR3 DNA is TGTGCCAGCAGCCAAAACAGCGGGAGGGAAGAGACCCAGTACTTC. Encoded protein: CASSQNSGREETQYF.

The chain has TRBV6-5 and TRBJ2-7; D unclear. Germline V gene sequence: CDR1 MNHEY, CDR2 SVGAGI. Deletions cut 0 bases from V and 0 bases from J, with 12 bases between. The CDR3 covers 16 residues. CDR3 sequence (DNA): TGTGCCAGCAGTTACTCCACGAGGACCCCCTCCTACGAGCAGTACTTC. It encodes CASSYSTRTPSYEQYF.

This rearrangement joins TRBV15 to TRBJ2-2, with D uncertain. The CDR3 totals 13 residues. Trimming removed 5 bases at V and 3 bases at J, with 7 bases between. Germline CDR1 reads LNHNV; CDR2 reads YYDKDF (reference sequence). CDR3 residues: CATSGPHTGELFF. CDR3 bases: TGTGCCACCAGCGGGCCTCACACCGGGGAGCTGTTTTTT.

V usage is TRBV7-3 and J usage is TRBJ2-1, with TRBD2 matching over 8 bases. The V gene's germline CDR1 is SGHTA and CDR2 FQGTGA. This CDR3 contains 19 residues. V shed 4 bases, J shed 4 bases, and the junction held 18 bases outside the gene matches. The chain's CDR3 is CASSSLPSMGAGEYNEQFF. The CDR3 region has the DNA TGTGCCAGCAGCTCGCTTCCCTCCATGGGAGCGGGGGAATACAATGAGCAGTTCTTC.

There are many counts of this clonotype. As DNA, the CDR3 is TGTGCCAGCAGCTTAGGTTTTGAAGCTTTCTTT. Encoded protein: CASSLGFEAFF. This rearrangement joins TRBV7-2 to TRBJ1-1, with D uncertain. The germline CDR1 and CDR2 sequences are SGHTA and FQGNSA. The CDR3 loop spans 11 amino acids. With 1 base removed from V and 7 bases from J, the gap between germline ends came to 4 bases.